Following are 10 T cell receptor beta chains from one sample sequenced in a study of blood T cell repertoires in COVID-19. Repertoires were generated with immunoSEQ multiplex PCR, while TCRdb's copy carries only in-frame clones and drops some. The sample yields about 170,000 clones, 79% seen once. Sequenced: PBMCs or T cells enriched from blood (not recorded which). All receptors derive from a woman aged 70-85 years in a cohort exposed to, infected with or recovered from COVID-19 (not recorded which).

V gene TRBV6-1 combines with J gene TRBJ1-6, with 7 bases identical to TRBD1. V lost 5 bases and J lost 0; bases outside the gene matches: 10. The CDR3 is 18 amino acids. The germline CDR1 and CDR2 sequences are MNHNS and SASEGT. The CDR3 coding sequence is TGTGCCAGCAGTAAAGGGACAGCTCTAGACTCCTATAATTCACCCCTCCACTTT. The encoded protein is CASSKGTALDSYNSPLHF.

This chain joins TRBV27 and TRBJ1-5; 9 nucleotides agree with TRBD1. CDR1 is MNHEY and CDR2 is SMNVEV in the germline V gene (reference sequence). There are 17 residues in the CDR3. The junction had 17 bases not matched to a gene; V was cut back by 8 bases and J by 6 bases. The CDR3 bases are TGTGCCAGCCCGTCCGGGACAGGGAGGTCTGGGCGTCAGCCCCAGCATTTT. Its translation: CASPSGTGRSGRQPQHF.

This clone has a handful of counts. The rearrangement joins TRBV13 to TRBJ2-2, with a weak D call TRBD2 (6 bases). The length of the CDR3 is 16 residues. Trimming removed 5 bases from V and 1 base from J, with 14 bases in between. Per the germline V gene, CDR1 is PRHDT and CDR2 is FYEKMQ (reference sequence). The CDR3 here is CASSIRTGLNTGELFF. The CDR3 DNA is TGTGCCAGCAGCATCAGGACGGGACTGAACACCGGGGAGCTGTTTTTT.

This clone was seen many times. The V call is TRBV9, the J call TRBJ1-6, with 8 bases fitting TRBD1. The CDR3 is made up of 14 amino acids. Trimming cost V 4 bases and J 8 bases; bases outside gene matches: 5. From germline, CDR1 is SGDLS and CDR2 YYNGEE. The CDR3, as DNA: TGTGCCAGCAGCATACAGGGGGGGGATTCACCCCTCCACTTT. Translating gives CASSIQGGDSPLHF. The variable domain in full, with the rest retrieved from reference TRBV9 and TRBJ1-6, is DSGVTQTPKHLITATGQRVTLRCSPRSGDLSVYWYQQSLDQGLQFLIQYYNGEERAKGNILERFSAQQFPDLHSELNLSSLELGDSALYFCASSIQGGDSPLHFGNGTRLTVT.

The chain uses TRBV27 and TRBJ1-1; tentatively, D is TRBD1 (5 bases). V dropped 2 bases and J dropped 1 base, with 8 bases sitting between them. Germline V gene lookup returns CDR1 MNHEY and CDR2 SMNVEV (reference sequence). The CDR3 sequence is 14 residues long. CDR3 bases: TGTGCCAGCAGTTTAGGGGGGAGGAACACTGAAGCTTTCTTT. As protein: CASSLGGRNTEAFF.

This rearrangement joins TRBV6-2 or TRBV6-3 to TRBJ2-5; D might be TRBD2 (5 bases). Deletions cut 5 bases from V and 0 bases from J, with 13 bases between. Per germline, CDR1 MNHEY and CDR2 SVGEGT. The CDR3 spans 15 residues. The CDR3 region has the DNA TGTGCCAGCAGTGACGTAGGAGGACACCAAGAGACCCAGTACTTC. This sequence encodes CASSDVGGHQETQYF.

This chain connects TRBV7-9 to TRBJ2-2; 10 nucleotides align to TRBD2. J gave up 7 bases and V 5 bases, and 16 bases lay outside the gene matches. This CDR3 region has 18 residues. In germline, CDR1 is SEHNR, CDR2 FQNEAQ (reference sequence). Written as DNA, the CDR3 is TGTGCCAGCAGCCCATCTTATCTAGGTAGCGGGAGGATCGGGGAGCTGTTTTTT. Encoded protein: CASSPSYLGSGRIGELFF.

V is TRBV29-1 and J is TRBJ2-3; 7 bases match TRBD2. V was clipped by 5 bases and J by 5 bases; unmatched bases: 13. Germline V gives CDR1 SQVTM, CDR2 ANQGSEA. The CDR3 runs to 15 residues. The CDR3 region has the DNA TGCAGCGTTATCCTTAGCGGGTCCGGGAGAGATACGCAGTATTTT. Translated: CSVILSGSGRDTQYF.

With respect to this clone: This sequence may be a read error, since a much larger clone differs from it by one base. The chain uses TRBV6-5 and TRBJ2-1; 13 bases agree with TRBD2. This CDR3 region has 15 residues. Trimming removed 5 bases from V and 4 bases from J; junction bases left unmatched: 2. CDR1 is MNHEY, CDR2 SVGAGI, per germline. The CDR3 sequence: CASSRTSGGYNEQFF. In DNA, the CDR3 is TGTGCCAGCAGTCGGACTAGCGGGGGATACAATGAGCAGTTCTTC.

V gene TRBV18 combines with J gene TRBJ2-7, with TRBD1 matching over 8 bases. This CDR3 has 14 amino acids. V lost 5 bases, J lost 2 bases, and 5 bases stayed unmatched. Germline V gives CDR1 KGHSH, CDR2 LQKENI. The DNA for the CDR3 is TGTGCCAGCTCAAGGGGACAGGAAACCTACGAGCAGTACTTC. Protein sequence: CASSRGQETYEQYF.